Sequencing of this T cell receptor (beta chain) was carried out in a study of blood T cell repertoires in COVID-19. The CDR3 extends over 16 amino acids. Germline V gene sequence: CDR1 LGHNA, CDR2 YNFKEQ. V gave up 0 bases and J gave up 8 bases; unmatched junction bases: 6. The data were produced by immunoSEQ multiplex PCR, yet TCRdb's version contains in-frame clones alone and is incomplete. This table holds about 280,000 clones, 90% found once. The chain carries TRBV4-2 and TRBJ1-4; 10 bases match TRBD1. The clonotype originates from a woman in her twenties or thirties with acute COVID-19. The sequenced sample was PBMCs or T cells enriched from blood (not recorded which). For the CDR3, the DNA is TGTGCCAGCAGCCAAGATCGTGGGACAGGGGAAGAAAAACTGTTTTTT. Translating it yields CASSQDRGTGEEKLFF.